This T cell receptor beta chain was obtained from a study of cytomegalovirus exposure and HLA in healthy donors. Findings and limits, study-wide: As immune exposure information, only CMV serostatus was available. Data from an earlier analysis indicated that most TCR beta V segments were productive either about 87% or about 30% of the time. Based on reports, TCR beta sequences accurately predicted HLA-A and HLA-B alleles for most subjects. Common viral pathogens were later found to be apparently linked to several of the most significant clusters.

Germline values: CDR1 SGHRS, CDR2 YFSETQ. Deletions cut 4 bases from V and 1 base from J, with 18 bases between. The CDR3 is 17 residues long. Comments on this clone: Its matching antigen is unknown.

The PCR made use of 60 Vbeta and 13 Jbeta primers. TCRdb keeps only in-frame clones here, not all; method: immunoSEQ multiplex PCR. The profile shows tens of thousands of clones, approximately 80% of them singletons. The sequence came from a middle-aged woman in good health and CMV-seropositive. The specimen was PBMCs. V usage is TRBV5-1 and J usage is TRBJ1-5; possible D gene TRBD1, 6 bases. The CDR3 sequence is CASSLTSLTGSNQPQHF. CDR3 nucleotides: TGCGCCAGCAGCCTGACCTCTCTTACAGGGAGCAATCAGCCCCAGCATTTT.